What follows are 27 T cell receptor beta chains derived from one specimen sequenced in a study of cytomegalovirus exposure and HLA in healthy donors. 13 Jbeta primers and 60 Vbeta primers were used for the PCR. Method: immunoSEQ multiplex PCR; TCRdb's copy keeps in-frame clones and lacks some. Of 100,000 to 150,000 clones in the sample, approximately 70% were seen once. The specimen sequenced was PBMCs. All receptors come from an older woman in good health and CMV-seropositive.

DNA for the CDR3: TGTGCCAGTAGGACTCACAGGGGAGGCCAAGAGACCCAGTACTTC. This encodes CASRTHRGGQETQYF. This sequence joins TRBV19 and TRBJ2-5, with D possibly being TRBD1 (7 bases). Trimming left V 6 bases short and J 1 base short, with 15 bases between. The CDR3 covers 15 residues. The germline V gene encodes CDR1 LNHDA and CDR2 SQIVND (reference sequence).

This sequence joins TRBV4-1 and TRBJ1-2, with D unresolved. The germline CDR1 and CDR2 sequences are MGHRA and YSYEKL. V was cut by 0 bases and J by 4 bases, with 6 bases left in between. The CDR3 has 13 residues. The CDR3 region has the DNA TGCGCCAGCAGCCAAGAAGGAGGCTATGGCTACACCTTC. Its protein product is CASSQEGGYGYTF.

The chain couples TRBV7-8 to TRBJ1-1; D perhaps matches TRBD1 (6 bases). Trimming removed 5 bases from V and 5 bases from J, with 18 bases in between. The CDR3 contains 15 residues. The V gene's germline CDR1 is SGHVS and CDR2 FQNEAQ. The CDR3 bases are TGTGCCAGCAGCCCTAGTCGGGGGGCTGGGACTGAAGCTTTCTTT. This translates into CASSPSRGAGTEAFF.

V usage is TRBV7-3 and J usage is TRBJ2-5, with 10 bases fitting TRBD1. The CDR3 has 16 amino acids. The germline gives CDR1 SGHTA, CDR2 FQGTGA. Unmatched junction bases numbered 14, after V lost 4 bases and J lost 9 bases. CDR3 in amino acids: CASSSNRRGQGEAQYF. The CDR3 DNA is TGTGCCAGCAGCTCTAACCGGAGAGGACAGGGGGAAGCCCAGTACTTC.

The CDR3 here is CASSPSGGGATGTEAFF. In DNA, the CDR3 is TGTGCCAGCAGCCCCTCCGGCGGGGGGGCTACGGGCACTGAAGCTTTCTTT. The chain combines TRBV7-9 with TRBJ1-1; D possibly corresponds to TRBD1 (6 bases). The germline V gene has CDR1 SEHNR and CDR2 FQNEAQ (reference sequence). The V gene lost 5 bases and the J gene lost 4 bases, with 23 bases spanning the gap. This CDR3 comprises 17 residues.

The chain couples TRBV12-5 to TRBJ2-5, with 9 bases aligning to TRBD2. Germline assignment: CDR1 LGHNT and CDR2 FRNRAP. With V trimmed by 2 bases and J by 4 bases, 5 bases remained unmatched. The CDR3 extends over 15 amino acids. CDR3 residues: CASGLWLAGPETQYF. The CDR3 nucleotides are TGTGCTAGTGGTTTGTGGCTAGCGGGGCCAGAGACCCAGTACTTC.

On this clone: Other DNA variants within this sample encode the same CDR3. The CDR3: CASSQQGNTEAFF. The DNA of the CDR3 is TGTGCCAGCAGCCAGCAGGGGAACACTGAAGCTTTCTTT. The chain combines TRBV11-2 with TRBJ1-1; D may be TRBD1 (5 bases). V lost 5 bases and J 1 base, leaving 8 bases between the germline ends. The CDR3 extends over 13 amino acids. Germline V gene lookup returns CDR1 SGHAT and CDR2 FQNNGV. Full variable domain (remainder filled in from reference TRBV11-2 and TRBJ1-1): EAGVAQSPRYKIIEKRQSVAFWCNPISGHATLYWYQQILGQGPKLLIQFQNNGVVDDSQLPKDRFSAERLKGVDSTLKIQPAKLEDSAVYLCASSQQGNTEAFFGQGTRLTVV.

V usage is TRBV2 and J usage is TRBJ1-2, with 9 nucleotides matching TRBD1. The CDR3 covers 16 residues. The germline CDR1 and CDR2 sequences are SNHLY and FYNNEI. V shed 1 base and J 0 bases; nucleotides not matched to a gene: 3. The CDR3 protein is CASSEGTGASNYGYTF. DNA for the CDR3: TGTGCCAGCAGTGAAGGGACAGGGGCGTCTAACTATGGCTACACCTTC.

The chain joins TRBV30 to TRBJ2-1; D remains unclear. Between the trimmed V and J ends, which lost 1 base and 0 bases, there was a span of 19 bases. The CDR3 runs 18 residues. The germline V gene has CDR1 GTSNPN and CDR2 SVGIG (reference sequence). CDR3 nucleotide sequence: TGTGCCTGGAGTGATTCAACACGTTCAGCGTTCTCCTACAATGAGCAGTTCTTC. It codes for CAWSDSTRSAFSYNEQFF.

The rearrangement joins TRBV6-5 to TRBJ2-7; TRBD2 aligns across 8 bases. Germline V lookup: CDR1 MNHEY, CDR2 SVGAGI. Trimming took 4 bases from V and 3 from J; bases not matched to a gene: 11. The CDR3 runs 16 residues. In DNA, the CDR3 is TGTGCCAGCAGTTTAGCCTCCGGGGGGGCAGGCTACGAGCAGTACTTC. Translating it yields CASSLASGGAGYEQYF.

The DNA of the CDR3 is TGTGCCAGCAGTTACTCGACGCTAGGGCCCCAGCATTTT. Amino acids: CASSYSTLGPQHF. The chain has TRBV6-5 and TRBJ1-5, with D uncertain. The CDR3 is 13 amino acids. Between the trimmed V and J ends, which lost 0 bases and 9 bases, there was a span of 9 bases. Germline V gene sequence: CDR1 MNHEY, CDR2 SVGAGI.

CDR3 bases: TGTGCCAGCAGCCCTGTCCAGGGGGCGGGAAATGAGCAGTTCTTC. Residues: CASSPVQGAGNEQFF. The chain couples TRBV7-9 to TRBJ2-1, with 8 positions matching TRBD1. Trimming took 5 bases from V and 7 from J; bases not matched to a gene: 10. The germline CDR1 and CDR2 sequences are SEHNR and FQNEAQ (reference sequence). The CDR3 is 15 amino acids.

This clone was recorded a few times. CDR3 region: CASSLRDRDNYGYTF. The CDR3 DNA sequence: TGCGCCAGCAGCTTACGGGACAGGGATAACTATGGCTACACCTTC. The gene calls are TRBV4-1 and TRBJ1-2; TRBD1 matches at 9 bases. The CDR3 is 15 residues long. V shed 5 bases, J shed 1 base, and the junction held 5 bases outside the gene matches. CDR1 and CDR2 (germline): MGHRA, YSYEKL.

The chain has TRBV5-1 and TRBJ2-1; the D gene is possibly TRBD2 (5 bases). The V gene's germline CDR1 is SGHRS and CDR2 YFSETQ. V gave up 4 bases and J gave up 3 bases, with 14 bases separating them. This CDR3 comprises 15 residues. The DNA of the CDR3 is TGCGCCAGCAGCACCGGGGTGAGTGACTACAATGAGCAGTTCTTC. It is translated as CASSTGVSDYNEQFF.

The CDR3 here is CASSGQGHGYTF. The CDR3, as DNA: TGTGCCAGCAGTGGGCAGGGTCATGGCTACACCTTC. The rearrangement links TRBV6-4 to TRBJ1-2; possibly TRBD1 for D (5 bases). CDR1 MRHNA and CDR2 SNTAGT come from the germline V gene. V dropped 4 bases and J dropped 6 bases, with 9 bases sitting between them. This CDR3 region has 12 residues.

The rearrangement links TRBV29-1 to TRBJ1-5; 7 nucleotides agree with TRBD1. Per the germline V gene, CDR1 is SQVTM and CDR2 is ANQGSEA. The trim removed 6 bases at V and 0 bases at J, leaving 5 bases unmatched. The CDR3 has 14 amino acids. CDR3 nucleotide sequence: TGCAGCGTGGGAGGACAGGATAGCAATCAGCCCCAGCATTTT. Translation gives CSVGGQDSNQPQHF.

The rearrangement joins TRBV7-9 to TRBJ2-7, with 8 bases aligning to TRBD1. V lost 5 bases and J lost 2; bases outside the gene matches: 5. Germline loops: CDR1 SEHNR, CDR2 FQNEAQ (reference sequence). The CDR3 contains 14 residues. CDR3 DNA sequence: TGTGCCAGCAGCACGGACAGGGACGCCTACGAGCAGTACTTC. Translation: CASSTDRDAYEQYF.

The rearrangement joins TRBV6-6 to TRBJ1-2; 8 positions match TRBD1. Germline V gene lookup returns CDR1 MNHNY and CDR2 SVGAGI (reference sequence). The CDR3 contains 16 residues. Trimming at V came to 0 bases and at J to 8 bases, leaving 11 bases not matched to a gene. Here the CDR3 reads CASSYSNTGGNSGYTF. The CDR3 DNA reads as TGTGCCAGCAGTTACTCGAATACAGGGGGGAATTCGGGCTACACCTTC.

The rearrangement uses TRBV14 and TRBJ1-6; D not certain. V dropped 4 bases and J dropped 9 bases, with 10 bases sitting between them. The CDR3 is made up of 13 amino acids. Germline V gene data show CDR1 as SGHDN and CDR2 as FVKESK. The chain's CDR3 is CASSLVSSSPLHF. In nucleotides, the CDR3 is TGTGCCAGCAGCCTCGTATCCAGTTCACCCCTCCACTTT.

The chain recombines TRBV7-9 with TRBJ2-7, with 10 nucleotides matching TRBD1. The CDR3 covers 15 residues. The V gene end was trimmed by 8 bases and the J gene end by 5 bases; junction bases not matched to a gene: 12. The germline V gene encodes CDR1 SEHNR and CDR2 FQNEAQ (reference sequence). The CDR3 nucleotides are TGTGCCAGCGGCTACCCCGGGACAGGGGACCACGAGCAGTACTTC. It translates to CASGYPGTGDHEQYF.

The chain recombines TRBV7-6 with TRBJ2-5; D gene unclear. V gave up 5 bases and J gave up 5 bases, with 9 bases separating them. This CDR3 comprises 12 residues. Per germline, CDR1 SGHVS and CDR2 FNYEAQ. The CDR3 region is CASSREAETQYF. In nucleotides, the CDR3 is TGTGCCAGCAGCCGTGAAGCGGAGACCCAGTACTTC.

CDR3 protein: CASSFRDSNYGYTF. CDR3 bases: TGTGCCAGCAGTTTCCGGGACAGTAACTATGGCTACACCTTC. This sequence joins TRBV27 and TRBJ1-2; 7 nucleotides match TRBD1. Germline V lookup: CDR1 MNHEY, CDR2 SMNVEV (reference sequence). This CDR3 region has 14 residues. V lost 3 bases, J lost 1 base, and 2 bases stayed unmatched.

The chain links TRBV4-2 to TRBJ2-5; 14 bases map to TRBD2. Trimming took 0 bases from V and 5 from J; bases not matched to a gene: 2. The CDR3 length is 16 residues. CDR1 LGHNA and CDR2 YNFKEQ come from the germline V gene. The CDR3 nucleotides are TGTGCCAGCAGCCAAGATAGACTAGCGGGAGGGGAGACCCAGTACTTC. This sequence encodes CASSQDRLAGGETQYF.

V and J are TRBV6-1 and TRBJ1-6; 7 bases map to TRBD1. J was trimmed by 0 bases and V by 6 bases; bases with no gene match: 8. Germline loops: CDR1 MNHNS, CDR2 SASEGT. The CDR3 loop spans 17 amino acids. The CDR3, as DNA: TGTGCCAGCAGCGAACCGACAGGGAGCTCCTATAATTCACCCCTCCACTTT. Its protein is CASSEPTGSSYNSPLHF.

This clone was counted between two and nine times. This chain links TRBV6-5 with TRBJ1-3; 9 bases are a match to TRBD1. V lost 6 bases and J lost 4; bases outside the gene matches: 1. Germline V gives CDR1 MNHEY, CDR2 SVGAGI. The CDR3 is 13 amino acids. The CDR3, as DNA: TGTGCCAGCAGGGGACAGGGAGGAAACACCATATATTTT. It yields the protein CASRGQGGNTIYF.

This chain links TRBV2 with TRBJ1-2, with D perhaps matching TRBD1 (6 bases). Trimming shortened V by 6 bases and J by 9 bases, and 20 bases separated the two germline ends. Germline V gene sequence: CDR1 SNHLY, CDR2 FYNNEI. This CDR3 is 14 amino acids long. CDR3 nucleotide sequence: TGTGCCAGCAGGAGATCGCGGACAGCCGATCGCTACACCTTC. It codes for CASRRSRTADRYTF. Complete variable domain (other parts from reference TRBV2 and TRBJ1-2): EPEVTQTPSHQVTQMGQEVILRCVPISNHLYFYWYRQILGQKVEFLVSFYNNEISEKSEIFDDQFSVERPDGSNFTLKIRSTKLEDSAMYFCASRRSRTADRYTFGSGTRLTVV.

V and J are TRBV6-5 and TRBJ1-1; D is unclear. Per germline, CDR1 MNHEY and CDR2 SVGAGI. Trimming removed 2 bases from V and 0 bases from J, with 10 bases in between. The CDR3 is 15 amino acids. CDR3 in DNA: TGTGCCAGCAGTTACGGTGAGACTCTGAACACTGAAGCTTTCTTT. This gives the protein CASSYGETLNTEAFF.